A single sample is the source of the 10 T cell receptor beta chains below, sequenced in a study of T-cell memory formation after mild COVID-19. Each CDR3 protein gets one entry after TCRdb re-called the 5' RACE reads with MiXCR. The table has 210,000 or so distinct CDR3 sequences, more than 9% seen once. The sequenced material came from PBMCs or a T cell subset sorted from them (not recorded which). These receptor sequences come from a man aged 18 to 30 who had mild COVID-19 (a few samples of this study predate the infection). Cell type and time point are not known.

This clonotype occurred many times. The chain employs TRBV18 and TRBJ2-7; no definite D call. Germline V gene sequence: CDR1 KGHSH, CDR2 LQKENI. V was shortened by 4 bases and J by 3 bases, with 13 bases between the two germline ends. The CDR3 is 14 residues long. The CDR3 is CASSLSGPRYEQYV. The CDR3 DNA sequence: TGTGCCAGCTCACTGTCCGGGCCCCGCTACGAGCAGTACGTC.

This clonotype was seen many times. V and J are TRBV12-3 or TRBV12-4 and TRBJ2-5; 9 nucleotides agree with TRBD1. V dropped 5 bases and J dropped 7; count of bases not matched to a gene: 5. The CDR3 runs to 13 residues. DNA for the CDR3: TGTGCCAGCAGTGGACAGGGGCCGGGGACCCAGTACTTC. This translates into CASSGQGPGTQYF.

The chain uses TRBV7-2 and TRBJ1-5, with no clear D. The V gene's germline CDR1 is SGHTA and CDR2 FQGNSA. Trimming removed 5 bases at V and 7 bases at J, with 12 bases between. The CDR3 runs to 13 residues. The chain's CDR3 is CASSPQTQQPQHF. For the CDR3, the DNA is TGTGCCAGCAGCCCCCAAACCCAACAGCCCCAGCATTTT.

This sequence joins TRBV5-5 and TRBJ1-1; D is unresolved. Trimming stripped 0 bases from V and 0 bases from J, with 6 bases between. Germline CDR1 is SGHKS and CDR2 is YYEKEE (reference sequence). CDR3 length: 14 amino acids. The CDR3: CASSLEDLNTEAFF. CDR3 bases: TGTGCCAGCAGCTTGGAGGACCTGAACACTGAAGCTTTCTTT.

J is TRBJ2-1 and V is TRBV28; TRBD2 agrees at 7 bases. This CDR3 contains 16 residues. Germline CDR1 and CDR2: MDHEN and SYDVKM. The trim removed 6 bases at V and 9 bases at J, leaving 17 bases unmatched. The CDR3 DNA is TGTGCCAGCAGCCCTCATGGGAGGACTAGTCGCGGTGAGCAGTTCTTC. Its protein is CASSPHGRTSRGEQFF.

V gene TRBV4-2 combines with J gene TRBJ2-5, with D possibly TRBD2 on 7 matching bases. This CDR3 comprises 18 residues. Deletions cut 0 bases from V and 3 bases from J, with 20 bases between. The germline CDR1 and CDR2 sequences are LGHNA and YNFKEQ. The CDR3 sequence is CASSQDNWAGATKETQYF. The CDR3 coding sequence is TGTGCCAGCAGCCAAGATAATTGGGCGGGGGCCACTAAAGAGACCCAGTACTTC.

This clonotype has a handful of counts. CDR3: CASSFGQGIQYF. In DNA form, the CDR3 reads TGTGCCAGCAGTTTCGGACAGGGCATTCAGTACTTC. The chain uses TRBV12-3 or TRBV12-4 and TRBJ2-4, with 8 bases matching TRBD1. V gave up 3 bases and J gave up 9 bases; unmatched junction bases: 1. CDR3 length: 12 residues.

J is TRBJ1-2 and V is TRBV6-5; tentatively, D is TRBD1 (5 bases). CDR1 and CDR2 (germline): MNHEY, SVGAGI. The CDR3 has 14 residues. V lost 6 bases and J lost 0, with 11 bases in between. The CDR3 loop is CASRFPGSNYGYTF. The CDR3 coding sequence is TGTGCCAGCAGGTTCCCAGGGTCTAACTATGGCTACACCTTC.

This clonotype was observed a few times. The V and J genes are TRBV4-1 and TRBJ1-5; TRBD1 aligns across 8 bases. The CDR3 is 16 amino acids. Germline CDR1 MGHRA, CDR2 YSYEKL. J gave up 6 bases and V 2 bases, and 9 bases lay outside the gene matches. The CDR3 is CASSQPGQGGGQPQHF. The CDR3 bases are TGCGCCAGCAGCCAACCCGGACAGGGAGGGGGTCAGCCCCAGCATTTT.

The chain joins TRBV9 to TRBJ1-1, with 7 bases matching TRBD1. The V gene's germline CDR1 is SGDLS and CDR2 YYNGEE. The V segment lost 3 bases and the J segment 2 bases; nucleotides outside the gene matches: 4. The CDR3 length is 14 residues. The CDR3 loop is CASSAGQVNTEAFF. CDR3 bases: TGTGCCAGCAGCGCCGGACAGGTCAACACTGAAGCTTTCTTT.